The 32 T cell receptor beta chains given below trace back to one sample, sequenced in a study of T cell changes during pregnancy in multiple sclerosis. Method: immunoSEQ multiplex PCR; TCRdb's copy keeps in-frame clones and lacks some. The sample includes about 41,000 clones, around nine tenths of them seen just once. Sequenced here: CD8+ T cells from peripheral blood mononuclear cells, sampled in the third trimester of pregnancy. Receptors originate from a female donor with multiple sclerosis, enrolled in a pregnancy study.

As DNA, the CDR3 is TGCGCCAGCAGCTTCTACCCAGCGGGATCTTCCTACGAGCAGTACTTC. Translated, it gives CASSFYPAGSSYEQYF. V gene TRBV5-1 combines with J gene TRBJ2-7, with 7 nucleotides matching TRBD2. CDR3 length equals 16 residues. Per germline, CDR1 SGHRS and CDR2 YFSETQ. With 2 bases clipped from V and 1 base from J, the junction kept 9 bases outside the gene matches.

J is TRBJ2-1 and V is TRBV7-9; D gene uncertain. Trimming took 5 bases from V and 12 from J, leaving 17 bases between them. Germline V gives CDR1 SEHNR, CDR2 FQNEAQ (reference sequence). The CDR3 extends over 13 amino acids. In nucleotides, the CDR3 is TGTGCCAGCAGCCCTCCTAGTTTTTTGGTGCAGTTCTTC. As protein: CASSPPSFLVQFF.

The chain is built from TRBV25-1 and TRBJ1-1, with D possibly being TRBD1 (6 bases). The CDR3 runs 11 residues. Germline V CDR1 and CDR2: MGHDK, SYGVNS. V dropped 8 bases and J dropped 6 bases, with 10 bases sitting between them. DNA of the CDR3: TGTGCCAGCCAAGGGGGTCCTGAAGCTTTCTTT. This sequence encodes CASQGGPEAFF.

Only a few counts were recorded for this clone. CDR3 in amino acids: CASSTLAGAGELFF. CDR3 nucleotide sequence: TGTGCCAGCAGTACCTTAGCGGGAGCGGGGGAGCTGTTTTTT. The rearrangement uses TRBV28 and TRBJ2-2, with 9 bases that match TRBD2. V shed 5 bases and J 8 bases; nucleotides not matched to a gene: 6. The germline gives CDR1 MDHEN, CDR2 SYDVKM. This CDR3 contains 14 residues.

The chain's CDR3 is CASSVGGETYEQYF. The DNA of the CDR3 is TGTGCCAGCAGCGTAGGCGGTGAAACCTACGAGCAGTACTTC. This rearrangement joins TRBV9 to TRBJ2-7; D uncertain. V shed 0 bases and J shed 2 bases, with 9 bases lying between them. The germline gives CDR1 SGDLS, CDR2 YYNGEE. The CDR3 sequence is 14 residues long.

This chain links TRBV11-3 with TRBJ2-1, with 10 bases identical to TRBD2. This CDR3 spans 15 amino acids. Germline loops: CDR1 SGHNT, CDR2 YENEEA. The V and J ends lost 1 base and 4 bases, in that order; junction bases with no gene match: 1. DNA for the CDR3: TGTGCCAGCAGCTTAGCGACTAGCGGGTACAATGAGCAGTTCTTC. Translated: CASSLATSGYNEQFF.

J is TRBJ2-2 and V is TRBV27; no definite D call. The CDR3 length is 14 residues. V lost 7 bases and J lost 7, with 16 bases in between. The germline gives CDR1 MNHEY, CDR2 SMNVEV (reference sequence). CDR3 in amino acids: CASTALWAHGELFF. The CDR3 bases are TGTGCCAGCACCGCCCTGTGGGCGCACGGGGAGCTGTTTTTT.

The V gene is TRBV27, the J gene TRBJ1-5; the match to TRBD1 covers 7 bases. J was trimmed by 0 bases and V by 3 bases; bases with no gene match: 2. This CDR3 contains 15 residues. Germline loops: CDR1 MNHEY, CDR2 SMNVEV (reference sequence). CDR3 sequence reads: CASSFDRDSNQPQHF. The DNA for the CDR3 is TGTGCCAGCAGTTTCGACAGGGATAGCAATCAGCCCCAGCATTTT.

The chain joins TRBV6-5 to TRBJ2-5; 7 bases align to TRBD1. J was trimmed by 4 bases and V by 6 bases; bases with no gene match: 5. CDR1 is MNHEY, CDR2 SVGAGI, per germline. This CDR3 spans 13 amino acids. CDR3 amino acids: CASSPDRVETQYF. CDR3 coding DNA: TGTGCCAGCAGCCCCGACAGGGTAGAGACCCAGTACTTC.

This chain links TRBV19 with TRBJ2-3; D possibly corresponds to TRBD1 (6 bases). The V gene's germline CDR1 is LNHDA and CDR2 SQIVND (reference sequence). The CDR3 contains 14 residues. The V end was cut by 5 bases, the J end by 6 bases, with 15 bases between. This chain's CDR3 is CASSRIQGTDTQYF. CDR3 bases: TGTGCCAGTAGTCGAATACAGGGAACGGATACGCAGTATTTT.

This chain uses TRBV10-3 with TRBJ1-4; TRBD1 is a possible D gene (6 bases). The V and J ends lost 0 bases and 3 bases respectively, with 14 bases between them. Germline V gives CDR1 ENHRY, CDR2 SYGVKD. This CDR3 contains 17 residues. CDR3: CAISESTGGPANEKLFF. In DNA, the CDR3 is TGTGCCATCAGTGAGTCGACCGGGGGGCCAGCTAATGAAAAACTGTTTTTT.

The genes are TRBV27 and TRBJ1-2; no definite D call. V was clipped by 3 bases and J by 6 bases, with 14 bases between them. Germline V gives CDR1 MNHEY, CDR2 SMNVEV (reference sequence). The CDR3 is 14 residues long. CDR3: CASSLVSGSNGYTF. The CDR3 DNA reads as TGTGCCAGCAGTTTGGTATCCGGGTCCAATGGCTACACCTTC.

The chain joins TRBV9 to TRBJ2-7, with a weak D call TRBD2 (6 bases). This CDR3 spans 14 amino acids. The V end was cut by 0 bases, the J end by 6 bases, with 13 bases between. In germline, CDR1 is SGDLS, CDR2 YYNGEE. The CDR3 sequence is CASSVEGTPLEQYF. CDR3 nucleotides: TGTGCCAGCAGCGTAGAGGGGACTCCCCTCGAGCAGTACTTC.

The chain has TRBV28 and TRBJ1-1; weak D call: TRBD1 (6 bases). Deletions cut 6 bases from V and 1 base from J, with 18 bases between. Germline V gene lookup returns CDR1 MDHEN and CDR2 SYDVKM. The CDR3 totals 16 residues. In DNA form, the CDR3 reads TGTGCCAGCAGCCTCTACAGGGAGAAGGGGAACACTGAAGCTTTCTTT. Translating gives CASSLYREKGNTEAFF.

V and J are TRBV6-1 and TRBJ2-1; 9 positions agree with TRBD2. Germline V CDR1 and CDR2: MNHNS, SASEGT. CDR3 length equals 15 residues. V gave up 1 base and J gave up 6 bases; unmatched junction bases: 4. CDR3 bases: TGTGCCAGCAGTGAAGGGGCGGGGGGGCCCAATGAGCAGTTCTTC. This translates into CASSEGAGGPNEQFF.

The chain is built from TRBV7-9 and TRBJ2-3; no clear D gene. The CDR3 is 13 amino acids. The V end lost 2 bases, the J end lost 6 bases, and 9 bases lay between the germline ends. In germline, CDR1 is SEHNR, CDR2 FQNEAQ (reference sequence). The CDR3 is CASSLSFADTQYF. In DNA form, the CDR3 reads TGTGCCAGCAGCTTAAGTTTCGCGGATACGCAGTATTTT.

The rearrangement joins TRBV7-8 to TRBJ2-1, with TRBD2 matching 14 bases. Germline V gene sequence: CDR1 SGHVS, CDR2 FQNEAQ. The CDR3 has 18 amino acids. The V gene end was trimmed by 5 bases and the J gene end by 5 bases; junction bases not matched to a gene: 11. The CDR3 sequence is CASSLGTSGSPRDNEQFF. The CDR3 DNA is TGTGCCAGCAGCCTTGGGACTAGCGGGAGCCCTAGGGACAATGAGCAGTTCTTC.

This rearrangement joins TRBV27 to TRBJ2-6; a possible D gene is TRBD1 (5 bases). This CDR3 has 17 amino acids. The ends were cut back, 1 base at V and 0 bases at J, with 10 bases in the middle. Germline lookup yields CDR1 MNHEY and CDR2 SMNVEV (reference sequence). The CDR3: CASSLLDSDSGANVLTF. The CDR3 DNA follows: TGTGCCAGCAGTTTATTAGACAGCGACTCTGGGGCCAACGTCCTGACTTTC.

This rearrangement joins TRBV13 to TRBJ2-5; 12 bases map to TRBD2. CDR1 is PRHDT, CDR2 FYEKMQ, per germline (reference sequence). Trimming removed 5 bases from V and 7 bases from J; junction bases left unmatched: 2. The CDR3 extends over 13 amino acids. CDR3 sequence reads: CASSTGLAGTQYF. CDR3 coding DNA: TGTGCCAGCAGCACGGGACTAGCGGGGACCCAGTACTTC. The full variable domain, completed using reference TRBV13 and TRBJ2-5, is AAGVIQSPRHLIKEKRETATLKCYPIPRHDTVYWYQQGPGQDPQFLISFYEKMQSDKGSIPDRFSAQQFSDYHSELNMSSLELGDSALYFCASSTGLAGTQYFGPGTRLLVL.

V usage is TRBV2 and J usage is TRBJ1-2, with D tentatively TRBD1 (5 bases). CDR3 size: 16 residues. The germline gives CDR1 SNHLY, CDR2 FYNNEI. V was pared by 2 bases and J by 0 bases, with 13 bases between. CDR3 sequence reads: CASSEFGGGSNYGYTF. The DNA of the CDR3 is TGTGCCAGCAGTGAATTCGGGGGGGGATCTAACTATGGCTACACCTTC.

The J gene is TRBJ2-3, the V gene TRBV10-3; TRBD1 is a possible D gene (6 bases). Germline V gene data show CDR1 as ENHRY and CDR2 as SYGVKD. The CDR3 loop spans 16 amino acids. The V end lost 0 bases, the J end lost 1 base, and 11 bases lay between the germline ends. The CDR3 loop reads CAISESDSPRTDTQYF. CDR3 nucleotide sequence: TGTGCCATCAGTGAGTCGGACAGCCCCCGCACAGATACGCAGTATTTT.

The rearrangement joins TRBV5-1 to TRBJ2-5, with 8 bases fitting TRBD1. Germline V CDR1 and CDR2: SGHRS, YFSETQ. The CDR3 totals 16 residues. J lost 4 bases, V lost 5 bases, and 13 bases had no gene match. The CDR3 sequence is CASSSRQGTWGETQYF. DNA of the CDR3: TGCGCCAGCAGTTCCAGACAGGGGACATGGGGAGAGACCCAGTACTTC. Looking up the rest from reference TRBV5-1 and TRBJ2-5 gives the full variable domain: KAGVTQTPRYLIKTRGQQVTLSCSPISGHRSVSWYQQTPGQGLQFLFEYFSETQRNKGNFPGRFSGRQFSNSRSEMNVSTLELGDSALYLCASSSRQGTWGETQYFGPGTRLLVL.

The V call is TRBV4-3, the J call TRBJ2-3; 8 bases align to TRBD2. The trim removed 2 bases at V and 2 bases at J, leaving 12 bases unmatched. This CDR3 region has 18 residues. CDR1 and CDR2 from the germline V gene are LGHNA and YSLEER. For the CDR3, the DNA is TGCGCCAGCAGCCAATGGGCGCGGGGGGCGGGGAACACAGATACGCAGTATTTT. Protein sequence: CASSQWARGAGNTDTQYF.

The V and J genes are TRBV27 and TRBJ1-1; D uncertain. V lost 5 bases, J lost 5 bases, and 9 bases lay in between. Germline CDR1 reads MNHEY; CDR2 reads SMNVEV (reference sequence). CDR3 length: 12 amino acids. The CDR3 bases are TGTGCCAGCAGTGCGGGCCCTACTGAAGCTTTCTTT. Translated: CASSAGPTEAFF.

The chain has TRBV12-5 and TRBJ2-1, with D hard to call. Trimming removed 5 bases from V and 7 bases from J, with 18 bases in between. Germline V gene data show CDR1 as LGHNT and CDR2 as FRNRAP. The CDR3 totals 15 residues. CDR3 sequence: CASGRDPIHGNEQFF. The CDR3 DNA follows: TGTGCTAGTGGTCGAGACCCTATTCACGGGAATGAGCAGTTCTTC.

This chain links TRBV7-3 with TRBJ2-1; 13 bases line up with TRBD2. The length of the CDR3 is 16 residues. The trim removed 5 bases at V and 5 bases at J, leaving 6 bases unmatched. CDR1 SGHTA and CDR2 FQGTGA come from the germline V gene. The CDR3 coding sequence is TGTGCCAGCAGCCCAGAAGGGACTAGCGGGGACAATGAGCAGTTCTTC. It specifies CASSPEGTSGDNEQFF.

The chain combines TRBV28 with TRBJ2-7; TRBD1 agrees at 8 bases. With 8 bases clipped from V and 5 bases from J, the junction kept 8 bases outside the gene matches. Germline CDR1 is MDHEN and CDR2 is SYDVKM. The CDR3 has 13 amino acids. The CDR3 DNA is TGTGCCAGCGGGTTGGACAGGGTCGACGAGCAGTACTTC. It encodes CASGLDRVDEQYF. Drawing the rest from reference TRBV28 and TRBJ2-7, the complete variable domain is DVKVTQSSRYLVKRTGEKVFLECVQDMDHENMFWYRQDPGLGLRLIYFSYDVKMKEKGDIPEGYSVSREKKERFSLILESASTNQTSMYLCASGLDRVDEQYFGPGTRLTVT.

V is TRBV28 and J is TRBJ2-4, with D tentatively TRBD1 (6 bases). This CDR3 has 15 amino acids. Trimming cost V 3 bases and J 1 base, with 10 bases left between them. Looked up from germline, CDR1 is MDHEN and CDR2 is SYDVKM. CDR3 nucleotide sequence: TGTGCCAGCAGTTTCAGGGGAGCGGCCAAAAACATTCAGTACTTC. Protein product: CASSFRGAAKNIQYF.

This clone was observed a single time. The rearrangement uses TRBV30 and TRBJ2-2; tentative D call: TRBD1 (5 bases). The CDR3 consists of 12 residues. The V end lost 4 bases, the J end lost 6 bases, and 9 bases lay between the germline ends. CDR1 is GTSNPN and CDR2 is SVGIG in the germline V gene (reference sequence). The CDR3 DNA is TGTGCCTGGATTCCAGGGCCCGGGGAGCTGTTTTTT. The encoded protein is CAWIPGPGELFF.

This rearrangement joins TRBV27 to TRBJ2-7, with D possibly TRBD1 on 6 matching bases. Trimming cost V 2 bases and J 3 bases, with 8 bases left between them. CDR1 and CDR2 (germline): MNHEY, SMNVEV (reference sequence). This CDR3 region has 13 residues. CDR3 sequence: CASSLGTNYEQYF. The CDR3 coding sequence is TGTGCCAGCAGTTTAGGGACAAACTACGAGCAGTACTTC.

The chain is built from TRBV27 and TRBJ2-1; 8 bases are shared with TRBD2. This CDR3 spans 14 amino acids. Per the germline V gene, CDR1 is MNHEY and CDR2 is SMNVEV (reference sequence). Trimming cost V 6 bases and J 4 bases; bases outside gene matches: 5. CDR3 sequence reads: CASSLAGLYNEQFF. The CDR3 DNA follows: TGTGCCAGCAGCCTAGCGGGCCTTTACAATGAGCAGTTCTTC.

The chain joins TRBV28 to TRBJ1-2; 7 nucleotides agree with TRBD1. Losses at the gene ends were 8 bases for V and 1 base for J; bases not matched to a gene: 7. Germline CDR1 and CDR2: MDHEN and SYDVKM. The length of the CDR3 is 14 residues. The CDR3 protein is CASLTGESNYGYTF. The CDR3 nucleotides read TGTGCCAGCCTTACAGGGGAAAGTAACTATGGCTACACCTTC.